These T cell receptor beta chains were read from a single sample in a study of human T cells and chemical hapten exposure. TCRdb passed the RACE reads through MiXCR, listing each CDR3 protein once. The sample contains 150,000 to 200,000 distinct CDR3 sequences, about 31% of which appear only once. This specimen was whole blood, taken in connection with sensitization to the hapten diphenylcyclopropenone (DPC). These receptors were collected from a woman aged 25 to 45 with alopecia areata. Some clones in this sample may be carry-over from other donors' samples. CDR3s include the opening cysteine and the closing phenylalanine or tryptophan. D genes are given only for firm matches.

D gene	CDR3 length	V gene	J gene	CDR3 protein
.	14	TRBV27	TRBJ1-5	CASSPLLGVGPQHF
.	14	TRBV7-2	TRBJ2-2	CASSETSNTGELFF
TRBD1	14	TRBV7-2	TRBJ1-4	CVSSQDRGSEKLFF
TRBD2	14	TRBV27	TRBJ2-1	CASMRAGGPHEQFF
.	12	TRBV28	TRBJ2-3	CASSLSLDTQYF
.	11	TRBV5-6	TRBJ1-1	CASRRAGEAFF
.	13	TRBV28	TRBJ1-1	CASSMTANTEAFF
.	16	TRBV3-1	TRBJ1-2	CASSQTAQGREDGYTF
.	13	TRBV6-5	TRBJ2-7	CASSSNLIAEQYF
.	12	TRBV20-1	TRBJ2-3	CSAKVGTDTQYF
.	15	TRBV28	TRBJ2-7	CASSLPLGSSYEQYF
TRBD1	16	TRBV6-6	TRBJ1-5	CASSGATGGAAQPQHF
TRBD1	17	TRBV28	TRBJ1-1	CASSLGTAKRMNTEAFF
.	14	TRBV27	TRBJ2-3	CASSLLGIPDTQYF
.	12	TRBV29-1	TRBJ1-1	CSVARPNTEAFF
TRBD2	15	TRBV9	TRBJ2-1	CASSITSGSYNEQFF
.	17	TRBV14	TRBJ2-1	CASSQGSTRGAGNEQFF
TRBD2	14	TRBV27	.	CASSRAGVRYEQFF
TRBD2	13	TRBV19	TRBJ2-7	CASSIGGGYEQYF
TRBD2	15	TRBV7-2	TRBJ2-1	CASSWTSRQGNEQFF
.	17	TRBV6-1	TRBJ2-3	CASSEPLGSDYTDTQYF
.	15	TRBV10-3	TRBJ1-1	CAISDNRDWNTEAFF
.	14	TRBV24-1	TRBJ2-1	CATSDPGLHNEQFF